The 2 T cell receptor beta chains listed next were all sequenced from one sample in a study of blood T cell repertoires in COVID-19. Produced via immunoSEQ multiplex PCR; TCRdb's table is partial and in-frame only. The sample consists of more than 300,000 clones, around 87% of them appearing once. Sequencing was performed on peripheral blood. Receptors were obtained from a woman aged 25 to 45 with COVID-19, enrolled during active disease.

The V gene is TRBV24-1, the J gene TRBJ2-3, with D possibly TRBD1 on 6 matching bases. The V end lost 9 bases, the J end lost 6 bases, and 9 bases lay between the germline ends. The germline CDR1 and CDR2 sequences are KGHDR and SFDVKD. CDR3 size: 11 residues. The CDR3 DNA reads as TGTGCCACCGCGCAGGGGGATACGCAGTATTTT. Amino acids: CATAQGDTQYF.

The chain recombines TRBV2 with TRBJ2-5; D might be TRBD2 (6 bases). Germline lookup yields CDR1 SNHLY and CDR2 FYNNEI. V was trimmed by 5 bases and J by 4 bases, leaving 11 bases between them. The CDR3 runs to 13 residues. CDR3 protein: CASSSGLLETQYF. DNA of the CDR3: TGTGCCAGCAGTTCGGGACTCTTAGAGACCCAGTACTTC.